One and the same sample provided the 13 T cell receptor beta chains below, sequenced in a study of control samples from healthy donors and cancer patients (dated by TCRdb to 2019 to 2021). Libraries were prepared through the immunoSEQ multiplex PCR assay. Drawn from immuneACCESS, this table holds only the in-frame rearrangements with V and J called that TCRdb kept. Clones are partly lost; checked studies trace under half to an unresolved V gene and leave the rest unexplained. For this sample there are 90,000 to 150,000 clones; 87% appear just once. The top ten clonotypes cover 9% to 13% of the sample. The sequenced sample was blood. These receptors came from a man aged 30 to 45 in good health.

This rearrangement joins TRBV7-8 to TRBJ1-1, with a weak D call TRBD1 (5 bases). The CDR3 has 15 amino acids. Trimming shortened V by 3 bases and J by 3 bases, and 14 bases separated the two germline ends. Germline V gene lookup returns CDR1 SGHVS and CDR2 FQNEAQ. CDR3 coding DNA: TGTGCCAGCAGCTTGGGGGAGCCTTTGGACACTGAAGCTTTCTTT. This sequence encodes CASSLGEPLDTEAFF.

The chain combines TRBV6-1 with TRBJ2-7; D possibly corresponds to TRBD2 (7 bases). CDR1 is MNHNS and CDR2 is SASEGT in the germline V gene. V was pared by 2 bases and J by 3 bases, with 14 bases between. The CDR3 runs 15 residues. The CDR3 region is CASSETGGLRYEQYF. DNA for the CDR3: TGTGCCAGCAGTGAAACCGGGGGGCTGCGCTACGAGCAGTACTTC.

This clone was picked up one time. This chain joins TRBV28 and TRBJ2-3; D not resolved. Between the trimmed V and J ends, which lost 5 bases and 4 bases, there was a span of 10 bases. CDR3 size: 13 residues. Germline V gene lookup returns CDR1 MDHEN and CDR2 SYDVKM. The CDR3 DNA is TGTGCCAGCAGTCTCCTAGGACCAGATACGCAGTATTTT. Its translation: CASSLLGPDTQYF.

This clone has only one observation. V gene TRBV18 combines with J gene TRBJ1-1, with 8 bases lining up with TRBD1. Germline values: CDR1 KGHSH, CDR2 LQKENI. The CDR3 loop spans 16 amino acids. After removal of 3 bases from V and 3 bases from J, the junction contained 9 bases not matched to a gene. CDR3 sequence reads: CASSPPNGQGYTEAFF. CDR3 coding DNA: TGTGCCAGCTCACCGCCTAATGGACAGGGCTACACTGAAGCTTTCTTT.

This chain joins TRBV11-1 and TRBJ1-2; D unclear. V was clipped by 3 bases and J by 8 bases, with 16 bases between them. This CDR3 is built from 14 residues. Germline V gene sequence: CDR1 SGHAT, CDR2 FQDESV (reference sequence). The CDR3 bases are TGTGCCAGCAGCTTGCGGACGTACGGAGAGGGCTACACCTTC. Amino acids: CASSLRTYGEGYTF.

The CDR3 DNA sequence: TGCGCCAGCAGCTTATTGACAGGGGTGAACACTGAAGCTTTCTTT. Amino acids: CASSLLTGVNTEAFF. The chain has TRBV5-1 and TRBJ1-1, with 8 bases lining up with TRBD1. This CDR3 contains 15 residues. With 2 bases clipped from V and 0 bases from J, the junction kept 3 bases outside the gene matches. CDR1 and CDR2 from the germline V gene are SGHRS and YFSETQ.

V and J are TRBV9 and TRBJ1-4; a possible D gene is TRBD1 (6 bases). Trimming took 4 bases from V and 5 from J, leaving 15 bases between them. From germline, CDR1 is SGDLS and CDR2 YYNGEE. The CDR3 runs to 15 residues. DNA for the CDR3: TGTGCCAGCAGCTTCACAGGGACGCAAAATGAAAAACTGTTTTTT. This encodes CASSFTGTQNEKLFF. Full variable domain (rest looked up from reference TRBV9 and TRBJ1-4): DSGVTQTPKHLITATGQRVTLRCSPRSGDLSVYWYQQSLDQGLQFLIQYYNGEERAKGNILERFSAQQFPDLHSELNLSSLELGDSALYFCASSFTGTQNEKLFFGSGTQLSVL.

The chain recombines TRBV5-1 with TRBJ2-1; D possibly matches TRBD1 or TRBD2 (5 bases each). Between the trimmed V and J ends, which lost 5 bases and 7 bases, there was a span of 16 bases. The CDR3 is made up of 14 amino acids. Germline V gene data show CDR1 as SGHRS and CDR2 as YFSETQ. The CDR3 protein is CASRPSRVSNEQFF. The DNA for the CDR3 is TGCGCCAGCAGGCCTAGCAGGGTTTCTAATGAGCAGTTCTTC.

The gene calls are TRBV29-1 and TRBJ1-1; TRBD1 is a possible D gene (5 bases). Germline values: CDR1 SQVTM, CDR2 ANQGSEA. This CDR3 has 11 amino acids. With 7 bases removed from V and 5 bases from J, the gap between germline ends came to 11 bases. DNA for the CDR3: TGCAGCGGTTCCAAGGGGACTGAAGCTTTCTTT. This encodes CSGSKGTEAFF.

Here the CDR3 reads CSVEGTAANTGELFF. The CDR3 DNA follows: TGCAGCGTTGAGGGGACAGCCGCGAACACCGGGGAGCTGTTTTTT. The chain combines TRBV29-1 with TRBJ2-2; 7 bases line up with TRBD1. The CDR3 has 15 amino acids. Per germline, CDR1 SQVTM and CDR2 ANQGSEA. J gave up 0 bases and V 3 bases, and 4 bases lay outside the gene matches.

V gene TRBV9 combines with J gene TRBJ2-3; a possible D gene is TRBD1 (6 bases). This CDR3 has 15 residues. Trimming cost V 1 base and J 1 base, with 10 bases left between them. Germline lookup yields CDR1 SGDLS and CDR2 YYNGEE. The CDR3, as DNA: TGTGCCAGCAGCGTACGAGGGGGAGGCACAGATACGCAGTATTTT. Its translation is CASSVRGGGTDTQYF.

The chain is built from TRBV7-8 and TRBJ2-5; 10 bases are shared with TRBD2. With V trimmed by 4 bases and J by 5 bases, 10 bases remained unmatched. CDR1 and CDR2 from the germline V gene are SGHVS and FQNEAQ. This CDR3 has 16 amino acids. The CDR3 bases are TGTGCCAGCAGCTCCCACCCCGATAGCGGGGGGGAGACCCAGTACTTC. Its translation is CASSSHPDSGGETQYF.

This chain joins TRBV3-1 (or the pseudogene TRBV3-2) and TRBJ1-6; unclear D gene. This CDR3 spans 15 amino acids. The V gene's germline CDR1 is LGHDT and CDR2 YNNKEL (reference sequence). The germline V and J ends were trimmed by 8 bases and 7 bases, with 18 bases remaining between them. DNA for the CDR3: TGTGCCAGCGCGGCCAAGCGGAGTGGGAATTCACCCCTCCACTTT. It is translated as CASAAKRSGNSPLHF.